Below are 15 T cell receptor beta chains sequenced from a single sample in a study of OX40 agonist ivuxolimab in advanced cancers. Repertoires were generated with immunoSEQ multiplex PCR, while TCRdb's copy carries only in-frame clones and drops some. The sample lists about 98,000 clones, 70% to 90% occurring once. The sequences come from CD4+ or CD8+ T cells sorted from blood, collected in a trial of the OX40 agonist ivuxolimab. The receptor source for this set is an adult with an advanced solid tumor such as melanoma, head and neck, liver or kidney cancer.

The chain recombines TRBV6-1 with TRBJ2-1, with TRBD1 as a possible D gene (5 bases). V lost 8 bases and J lost 5, with 7 bases in between. This CDR3 region has 11 residues. Per germline, CDR1 MNHNS and CDR2 SASEGT. The CDR3 coding sequence is TGTGCCAGCGTGGGGCACAATGAGCAGTTCTTC. Encoded protein: CASVGHNEQFF.

V gene TRBV27 combines with J gene TRBJ1-1; possible D gene TRBD1, 6 bases. CDR3 length: 15 amino acids. The V and J ends lost 5 bases and 0 bases respectively, with 13 bases between them. CDR1 and CDR2 (germline): MNHEY, SMNVEV (reference sequence). CDR3 DNA: TGTGCCAGCAGTAATACAGGGAGAATGAACACTGAAGCTTTCTTT. It encodes CASSNTGRMNTEAFF.

The chain is built from TRBV12-5 and TRBJ1-5; no definite D call. The CDR3 has 12 amino acids. Per the germline V gene, CDR1 is LGHNT and CDR2 is FRNRAP. The V end lost 1 base, the J end lost 9 bases, and 7 bases lay between the germline ends. CDR3: CASGLGNGPQHF. For the CDR3, the DNA is TGTGCTAGTGGTTTGGGGAATGGGCCCCAGCATTTT.

Of note for this clone: Germline and junction disagree at one end, which may indicate a read error. The chain uses TRBV28 and TRBJ1-6; TRBD1 is a possible D gene (5 bases). The CDR3 is made up of 15 amino acids. Looked up from germline, CDR1 is MDHEN and CDR2 is SYDVKM. The CDR3 region is CASSLRGQINSPLHF. The CDR3 DNA sequence: TGTGCCAGCAGTTTACGTGGACAAATAAATTCTCCCCTCCACTTT. Full variable domain (missing parts from reference TRBV28 and TRBJ1-6): DVKVTQSSRYLVKRTGEKVFLECVQDMDHENMFWYRQDPGLGLRLIYFSYDVKMKEKGDIPEGYSVSREKKERFSLILESASTNQTSMYLCASSLRGQINSPLHFGNGTRLTVT.

CDR3 sequence: CASSPDMNTEAFF. The CDR3, as DNA: TGTGCCAGCTCACCGGACATGAACACTGAAGCTTTCTTT. The chain employs TRBV18 and TRBJ1-1, with D perhaps TRBD1 (5 bases). Germline V gene lookup returns CDR1 KGHSH and CDR2 LQKENI. V lost 3 bases and J lost 0, with 5 bases in between. The CDR3 spans 13 residues.

The rearrangement joins TRBV7-2 to TRBJ2-5; 8 positions match TRBD2. The CDR3 runs 17 residues. Germline-derived CDR1 and CDR2 are SGHTA and FQGNSA. J was trimmed by 2 bases and V by 5 bases; bases with no gene match: 13. CDR3 in amino acids: CASSPRLTSGVQETQYF. The DNA of the CDR3 is TGTGCCAGCAGCCCACGTTTAACTAGCGGCGTACAAGAGACCCAGTACTTC.

The chain joins TRBV6-1 to TRBJ1-2; D remains unclear. CDR3 length: 13 residues. Per the germline V gene, CDR1 is MNHNS and CDR2 is SASEGT. The V end was cut by 4 bases, the J end by 8 bases, with 14 bases between. This CDR3 is CASSGPFRVGYTF. The DNA for the CDR3 is TGTGCCAGCAGTGGACCCTTTAGGGTGGGCTACACCTTC.

The CDR3 spells CASSLAFGDNTGELFF. DNA of the CDR3: TGTGCCAGCAGCTTAGCGTTCGGGGATAACACCGGGGAGCTGTTTTTT. The genes are TRBV7-9 and TRBJ2-2; tentative D call: TRBD2 (5 bases). Trimming stripped 0 bases from V and 2 bases from J, with 10 bases between. Germline CDR1 and CDR2: SEHNR and FQNEAQ (reference sequence). The CDR3 length is 16 residues.

In nucleotides, the CDR3 is TGTGCCATCAGGGGGGACAGCTCTGGAAACACCATATATTTT. Its protein is CAIRGDSSGNTIYF. The V and J genes are TRBV10-3 and TRBJ1-3; 7 bases are a match to TRBD1. This CDR3 is 14 amino acids long. J lost 0 bases, V lost 6 bases, and 2 bases had no gene match. Germline V CDR1 and CDR2: ENHRY, SYGVKD.

This chain joins TRBV10-3 and TRBJ2-1; D unresolved. Germline V lookup: CDR1 ENHRY, CDR2 SYGVKD. The V and J ends lost 4 bases and 9 bases respectively, with 7 bases between them. The CDR3 covers 11 residues. The CDR3, as DNA: TGTGCCATCAGTGGGGGTGGTGAGCAGTTCTTC. This codes for CAISGGGEQFF.

The J gene is TRBJ2-7, the V gene TRBV27, with TRBD2 matching 10 bases. With 5 bases clipped from V and 9 bases from J, the junction kept 1 base outside the gene matches. Germline V CDR1 and CDR2: MNHEY, SMNVEV (reference sequence). This CDR3 spans 11 amino acids. The CDR3 region is CASSSGRAQYF. The CDR3, as DNA: TGTGCCAGCAGTAGCGGGAGGGCGCAGTACTTC.

The chain uses TRBV7-3 and TRBJ1-2, with 8 bases lining up with TRBD1. V shed 5 bases, J shed 10 bases, and the junction held 6 bases outside the gene matches. This CDR3 has 12 amino acids. CDR1 is SGHTA and CDR2 is FQGTGA in the germline V gene. For the CDR3, the DNA is TGTGCCAGCAGCATTAACAGGGGGGACTACACCTTC. Translation: CASSINRGDYTF.

CDR3 sequence: CASSSPGIGELFF. The CDR3 DNA reads TGTGCCAGCAGCTCCCCCGGCATCGGGGAGCTGTTTTTT. The chain is built from TRBV7-2 and TRBJ2-2; no firm D call. The CDR3 is made up of 13 amino acids. Trimming cost V 4 bases and J 7 bases, with 10 bases left between them. Per the germline V gene, CDR1 is SGHTA and CDR2 is FQGNSA.

The V gene is TRBV11-3, the J gene TRBJ2-3; D unclear. V was shortened by 0 bases and J by 6 bases, with 13 bases between the two germline ends. The CDR3 runs 15 residues. Germline CDR1 reads SGHNT; CDR2 reads YENEEA. The CDR3: CASSLDSDGSDTQYF. Written as DNA, the CDR3 is TGTGCCAGCAGCTTAGATTCGGATGGATCGGATACGCAGTATTTT. Full variable domain (rest looked up from reference TRBV11-3 and TRBJ2-3): EAGVVQSPRYKIIEKKQPVAFWCNPISGHNTLYWYLQNLGQGPELLIRYENEEAVDDSQLPKDRFSAERLKGVDSTLKIQPAELGDSAVYLCASSLDSDGSDTQYFGPGTRLTVL.

V and J are TRBV19 and TRBJ1-1; D is undetermined. The CDR3 contains 13 residues. The ends were cut back, 3 bases at V and 3 bases at J, with 8 bases in the middle. Germline values: CDR1 LNHDA, CDR2 SQIVND (reference sequence). The DNA of the CDR3 is TGTGCCAGTAGTATGGCCCTGTACACTGAAGCTTTCTTT. This sequence encodes CASSMALYTEAFF.